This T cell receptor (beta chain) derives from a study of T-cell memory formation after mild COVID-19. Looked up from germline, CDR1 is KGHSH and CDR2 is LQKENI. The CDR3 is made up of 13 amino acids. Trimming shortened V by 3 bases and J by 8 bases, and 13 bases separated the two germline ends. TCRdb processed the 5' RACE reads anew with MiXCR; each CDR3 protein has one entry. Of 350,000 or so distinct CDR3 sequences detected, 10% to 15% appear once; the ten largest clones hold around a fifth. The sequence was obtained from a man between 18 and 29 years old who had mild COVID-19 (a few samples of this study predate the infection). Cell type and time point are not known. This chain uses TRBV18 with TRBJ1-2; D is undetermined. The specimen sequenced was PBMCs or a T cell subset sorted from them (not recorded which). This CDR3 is CASSPRQHLGYTF. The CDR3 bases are TGTGCCAGCTCACCTCGGCAACATCTGGGCTACACCTTC. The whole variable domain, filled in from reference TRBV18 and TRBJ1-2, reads NAGVMQNPRHLVRRRGQEARLRCSPMKGHSHVYWYRQLPEEGLKFMVYLQKENIIDESGMPKERFSAEFPKEGPSILRIQQVVRGDSAAYFCASSPRQHLGYTFGSGTRLTVV.